These 17 T cell receptor beta chains were sequenced from one sample in a study of read filtering for tumor transcriptome and immune sequencing. Molecular barcoded adaptors covering alpha/delta and beta/gamma chains were used on about 390 ng RNA. MiXCR was run by TCRdb on the reads, yielding one entry per CDR3 protein. The sample carries under 80,000 distinct CDR3 sequences, nearly 20% recorded once. Material for sequencing was a population of CD138-negative cells sorted from bone marrow. These receptor sequences come from a donor aged 40 or older with multiple myeloma.

Many counts were recorded for this clonotype. The chain joins TRBV28 to TRBJ2-2, with TRBD1 identical over 9 bases. The germline V gene has CDR1 MDHEN and CDR2 SYDVKM. V shed 6 bases, J shed 5 bases, and the junction held 13 bases outside the gene matches. CDR3 size: 17 residues. The CDR3, as DNA: TGTGCCAGCAGCCCCGGGACAGGGTTTTCCCGAACCGGGGAGCTGTTTTTT. Encoded protein: CASSPGTGFSRTGELFF.

This clonotype showed up many times. The chain employs TRBV12-3 or TRBV12-4 and TRBJ1-5; TRBD1 might be the D (6 bases). The V and J ends lost 5 bases and 4 bases respectively, with 15 bases between them. The CDR3 contains 15 residues. The DNA of the CDR3 is TGTGCCAGCAGTCTACAGGGAAGCCAAAATCAGCCCCAGCATTTT. This codes for CASSLQGSQNQPQHF.

Many counts were recorded for this clonotype. The chain has TRBV20-1 and TRBJ1-5; 8 bases are shared with TRBD1. Germline V gene lookup returns CDR1 DFQATT and CDR2 SNEGSKA (reference sequence). This CDR3 comprises 16 residues. With V trimmed by 4 bases and J by 0 bases, 8 bases remained unmatched. The CDR3 region is CSATGTGFYSNQPQHF. CDR3 DNA sequence: TGCAGTGCTACCGGGACAGGATTTTATAGCAATCAGCCCCAGCATTTT.

In this sample, this clonotype turned up a few times. The V and J genes are TRBV18 and TRBJ1-5, with D tentatively TRBD1 (5 bases). There are 13 residues in the CDR3. V was pared by 3 bases and J by 6 bases, with 9 bases between. CDR1 is KGHSH, CDR2 LQKENI, per germline. The CDR3 nucleotides read TGTGCCAGCTCACCTCAGGGTGTTCAGCCCCAGCATTTT. Protein sequence: CASSPQGVQPQHF.

This clonotype was seen repeatedly, ten times or more. The chain links TRBV11-2 to TRBJ2-2, with 7 bases fitting TRBD2. CDR1 is SGHAT and CDR2 is FQNNGV in the germline V gene. This CDR3 is 16 amino acids long. V shed 7 bases, J shed 2 bases, and the junction held 10 bases outside the gene matches. CDR3: CASIVPGTTNTGELFF. The CDR3 DNA follows: TGTGCCAGCATCGTCCCCGGGACTACTAACACCGGGGAGCTGTTTTTT.

This clonotype ranks as medium-sized. J is TRBJ2-1 and V is TRBV20-1, with D tentatively TRBD2 (5 bases). The CDR3 spans 14 residues. CDR1 is DFQATT and CDR2 is SNEGSKA in the germline V gene (reference sequence). The V end was cut by 2 bases, the J end by 0 bases, with 8 bases between. CDR3 loop: CSARLDYSYNEQFF. The CDR3 DNA follows: TGCAGTGCTAGACTTGACTACTCCTACAATGAGCAGTTCTTC.

This clonotype showed up many times. The chain links TRBV6-5 to TRBJ1-1; TRBD1 might be the D (5 bases). The CDR3 contains 15 residues. CDR1 and CDR2 from the germline V gene are MNHEY and SVGAGI. Trimming shortened V by 0 bases and J by 5 bases, and 13 bases separated the two germline ends. The CDR3 here is CASSYSRQLRTEAFF. CDR3 DNA sequence: TGTGCCAGCAGTTACTCCCGACAGTTGAGGACTGAAGCTTTCTTT.

This clonotype was recorded a few times. The chain employs TRBV7-9 and TRBJ1-3; D is ambiguous. V shed 1 base and J shed 0 bases, with 4 bases lying between them. This CDR3 has 14 residues. CDR1 and CDR2 (germline): SEHNR, FQNEAQ (reference sequence). The CDR3 DNA follows: TGTGCCAGCAGCTTAGACACCTCTGGAAACACCATATATTTT. Its protein product is CASSLDTSGNTIYF. Full variable domain (rest looked up from reference TRBV7-9 and TRBJ1-3): DTGVSQNPRHKITKRGQNVTFRCDPISEHNRLYWYRQTLGQGPEFLTYFQNEAQLEKSRLLSDRFSAERPKGSFSTLEIQRTEQGDSAMYLCASSLDTSGNTIYFGEGSWLTVV.

This clonotype was observed at least ten times. CDR3 in DNA: TGCAGTGCTAGAGTGGGAGGGGCTGGGAACGAGCAGTACTTC. Amino acids: CSARVGGAGNEQYF. This chain connects TRBV20-1 to TRBJ2-7; 7 bases are a match to TRBD2. Germline values: CDR1 DFQATT, CDR2 SNEGSKA (reference sequence). This CDR3 spans 14 amino acids. Trimming cost V 1 base and J 5 bases; bases outside gene matches: 8.

This clonotype was recorded at least ten times. This chain connects TRBV29-1 to TRBJ2-3, with a weak D call TRBD2 (5 bases). Germline V gene sequence: CDR1 SQVTM, CDR2 ANQGSEA. CDR3 length: 12 residues. Trimming shortened V by 7 bases and J by 4 bases, and 12 bases separated the two germline ends. CDR3 nucleotides: TGCAGCGGACTACGGGGATCAGATACGCAGTATTTT. As protein: CSGLRGSDTQYF.

This clonotype was seen ten or more times. The chain recombines TRBV30 with TRBJ2-5; D not certain. This CDR3 contains 11 residues. V was shortened by 1 base and J by 4 bases, with 4 bases between the two germline ends. Germline loops: CDR1 GTSNPN, CDR2 SVGIG (reference sequence). The CDR3 sequence is CAWSERETQYF. The CDR3 nucleotides read TGTGCCTGGAGTGAACGAGAGACCCAGTACTTC.

The rearrangement uses TRBV7-3 and TRBJ2-1; possible D gene TRBD2, 6 bases. Deletions cut 5 bases from V and 6 bases from J, with 17 bases between. Germline CDR1 and CDR2: SGHTA and FQGTGA. The CDR3 runs to 15 residues. For the CDR3, the DNA is TGTGCCAGCAGCAGCGACGGGAGCAACCTCAATGAGCAGTTCTTC. It specifies CASSSDGSNLNEQFF.

With respect to this clonotype: A much bigger clone sits one base away, suggesting this may be a read error. The gene calls are TRBV6-5 and TRBJ1-4; a weak D match, TRBD1 (6 bases). CDR3 size: 13 residues. The germline V gene has CDR1 MNHEY and CDR2 SVGAGI. The V gene lost 6 bases and the J gene lost 10 bases, with 15 bases spanning the gap. The DNA of the CDR3 is TGTGCCAGCAGATCCGGGCCCAGGGGAAAACTGTTTTTT. It specifies CASRSGPRGKLFF.

The table lists this clonotype with many counts. This sequence joins TRBV5-6 and TRBJ1-2; D possibly corresponds to TRBD1 (6 bases). There are 15 residues in the CDR3. The germline V and J ends were trimmed by 4 bases and 4 bases, with 17 bases remaining between them. CDR1 and CDR2 (germline): SGHDT, YYEEEE. CDR3 loop: CASSPSGALGYGYTF. As DNA, the CDR3 is TGTGCCAGCAGCCCCTCGGGGGCTCTGGGCTATGGCTACACCTTC.

A word on this clonotype: The conserved final phenylalanine or tryptophan is absent from the CDR3, which likely points to a read error. The chain employs TRBV6-1 and TRBJ2-7, with TRBD2 matching over 9 bases. The germline CDR1 and CDR2 sequences are MNHNS and SASEGT. This CDR3 has 17 amino acids. The J segment lost 2 bases and the V segment lost 7 bases, leaving 15 bases of the junction unmatched. The CDR3 DNA reads as TGTGCCAGCACTCAGCGGGGGGTCCTCTTTATCACCTACGAGCAGTACTTA. Its protein is CASTQRGVLFITYEQYL.

On this clonotype itself: A read error may explain this, as a much larger clone is one base away. This sequence joins TRBV5-6 and TRBJ2-5; the D is unclear. V was trimmed by 1 base and J by 4 bases, leaving 11 bases between them. The CDR3 loop spans 14 amino acids. CDR1 is SGHDT and CDR2 is YYEEEE in the germline V gene. The CDR3 loop is CASSLRDWGETQYF. The DNA for the CDR3 is TGTGCCAGCAGCTTGCGAGACTGGGGAGAGACCCAGTACTTC.

In its sample, this clonotype was seen many times. The rearrangement joins TRBV7-3 to TRBJ2-2; no clear D. Germline assignment: CDR1 SGHTA and CDR2 FQGTGA. V was clipped by 0 bases and J by 6 bases, with 11 bases between them. This CDR3 comprises 15 residues. DNA for the CDR3: TGTGCCAGCAGCTTAACCTCGGGCAGGCCCGGGGAGCTGTTTTTT. Amino acid sequence: CASSLTSGRPGELFF. Supplemented by reference TRBV7-3 and TRBJ2-2, the full variable domain reads GAGVSQTPSNKVTEKGKYVELRCDPISGHTALYWYRQSLGQGPEFLIYFQGTGAADDSGLPNDRFFAVRPEGSVSTLKIQRTERGDSAVYLCASSLTSGRPGELFFGEGSRLTVL.